The 20 T cell receptor delta chains below were found in one sample sequenced in a study of gamma-delta T cells after stem cell transplantation. TCRdb re-analyzed the RT-PCR reads via CATT. This sample carries about 13,000 delta-chain clones, about 32% of them seen once, and the ten largest clones take around 4%. What was sequenced was gamma-delta T cells. The receptor set was obtained from a human donor. It is not recorded whose cells these are; they may come from a transplant donor.

The J gene is TRDJ1, the V gene TRDV1; tentative D call: TRDD3 (7 bases). There are 20 residues in the CDR3. V lost 4 bases and J 0 bases, leaving 27 bases between the germline ends. Germline V CDR1 and CDR2: TSWWSYY, QGS. The CDR3, as DNA: TGTGCTCTTGGGGGACCTTCCCCTTACTGGGGATGGATGTACACCGATAAACTCATCTTT. Residues: CALGGPSPYWGWMYTDKLIF.

The V and J genes are TRDV1 and TRDJ1; 12 bases agree with TRDD3. From germline, CDR1 is TSWWSYY and CDR2 QGS. The V segment lost 2 bases and the J segment 0 bases; nucleotides outside the gene matches: 19. The CDR3 extends over 22 amino acids. The CDR3 sequence: CALGEMLPTLYWGIPYTDKLIF. The CDR3 bases are TGTGCTCTTGGGGAAATGCTCCCTACACTGTACTGGGGGATACCGTACACCGATAAACTCATCTTT.

The chain joins TRDV1 to TRDJ1, with D perhaps given as TRDD2 or TRDD3 (5 bases each). Germline CDR1 and CDR2: TSWWSYY and QGS. Trimming removed 1 base from V and 0 bases from J, with 30 bases in between. This CDR3 region has 22 residues. CDR3 region: CALGERVVLFPDWGRYTDKLIF. DNA for the CDR3: TGTGCTCTTGGGGAACGGGTGGTCCTATTCCCCGATTGGGGTCGGTACACCGATAAACTCATCTTT.

This chain links TRDV2 with TRDJ1; 8 bases line up with TRDD3. This CDR3 is 17 amino acids long. V was clipped by 3 bases and J by 4 bases; unmatched bases: 15. Germline V gives CDR1 GEAIGNYY, CDR2 EKD. DNA of the CDR3: TGTGCCTGTGACCTCATCCGAGGTGGGGGATTAAGCGATAAACTCATCTTT. Its protein is CACDLIRGGGLSDKLIF.

The V call is TRDV1, the J call TRDJ1; TRDD3 is a possible D gene (5 bases). Germline values: CDR1 TSWWSYY, CDR2 QGS. Trimming removed 2 bases at V and 1 base at J, with 17 bases between. CDR3 length: 17 amino acids. CDR3 DNA sequence: TGTGCTCTTGGGGAAATGACTAGGGATTACTGCACCGATAAACTCATCTTT. As protein: CALGEMTRDYCTDKLIF.

This clone was counted between two and nine times. J is TRDJ3 and V is TRDV2, with D unresolved. V shed 0 bases and J shed 0 bases, with 14 bases lying between them. Per germline, CDR1 GEAIGNYY and CDR2 EKD. The CDR3 is 19 amino acids. The CDR3 region has the DNA TGTGCCTGTGACACCGGTATGGTATTTAGCTCCTGGGACACCCGACAGATGTTTTTC. Protein product: CACDTGMVFSSWDTRQMFF.

In this sample, this clone turned up a few times. The rearrangement uses TRDV1 and TRDJ1, with 8 bases fitting TRDD3. Germline assignment: CDR1 TSWWSYY and CDR2 QGS. V shed 3 bases, J shed 0 bases, and the junction held 15 bases outside the gene matches. This CDR3 region has 19 residues. The CDR3 sequence is CALGEGMGWGTSYTDKLIF. Written as DNA, the CDR3 is TGTGCTCTTGGGGAGGGGATGGGCTGGGGGACTTCGTACACCGATAAACTCATCTTT.

There are a few counts of this clone. The chain combines TRDV2 with TRDJ3, with TRDD3 matching 8 bases. This CDR3 is 21 amino acids long. Looked up from germline, CDR1 is GEAIGNYY and CDR2 is EKD. V lost 4 bases and J lost 0; bases outside the gene matches: 16. CDR3 protein: CACDHLLGDMISSWDTRQMFF. The DNA of the CDR3 is TGTGCCTGTGATCATCTCCTGGGGGACATGATAAGCTCCTGGGACACCCGACAGATGTTTTTC.

This chain links TRDV2 with TRDJ3; 8 bases are a match to TRDD3. The germline CDR1 and CDR2 sequences are GEAIGNYY and EKD. The CDR3 is made up of 19 amino acids. V was clipped by 3 bases and J by 0 bases; unmatched bases: 9. Here the CDR3 DNA reads TGTGCCTGTGACTCAGTACTGGGGGGCAGCTCCTGGGACACCCGACAGATGTTTTTC. Translating it yields CACDSVLGGSSWDTRQMFF.

This clone was counted a few times. V gene TRDV1 combines with J gene TRDJ1, with TRDD3 matching over 11 bases. J gave up 3 bases and V 0 bases, and 30 bases lay outside the gene matches. Germline CDR1 TSWWSYY, CDR2 QGS. CDR3 size: 25 residues. The CDR3 loop is CALGELPLLLTSNGGYARTADKLIF. The CDR3 nucleotides read TGTGCTCTTGGGGAACTCCCCCTTCTGCTTACTTCTAATGGGGGATACGCTAGGACGGCCGATAAACTCATCTTT.

The chain couples TRDV1 to TRDJ4; D tentatively reads TRDD2 or TRDD3 (8 bases each). Germline assignment: CDR1 TSWWSYY and CDR2 QGS. V was shortened by 3 bases and J by 7 bases, with 36 bases between the two germline ends. CDR3 length: 20 residues. CDR3 sequence reads: CALGERLPRLYWGLPTGLIF. The DNA of the CDR3 is TGTGCTCTTGGGGAGCGCCTTCCTAGGTTGTACTGGGGGCTACCAACGGGCCTGATCTTT.

The chain employs TRDV3 and TRDJ1; 8 bases are a match to TRDD3. V was pared by 3 bases and J by 0 bases, with 15 bases of the junction left unmatched. This CDR3 region has 17 residues. Germline loops: CDR1 TVYSNPD, CDR2 GDNSRS (reference sequence). The CDR3 loop reads CAFPATGGCSYTDKLIF. The CDR3 DNA is TGTGCCTTCCCCGCTACTGGGGGCTGCTCTTACACCGATAAACTCATCTTT.

This clone was counted a few times. The V call is TRDV1, the J call TRDJ1, with D tentatively TRDD2 or TRDD3 (7 bases each). CDR1 and CDR2 from the germline V gene are TSWWSYY and QGS. V dropped 4 bases and J dropped 0 bases, with 33 bases sitting between them. This CDR3 has 22 residues. The CDR3 loop is CALGGNRVLSYVYWGDTDKLIF. Written as DNA, the CDR3 is TGTGCTCTTGGGGGGAACAGGGTCCTTTCCTACGTGTACTGGGGTGACACCGATAAACTCATCTTT.

The J gene is TRDJ1, the V gene TRDV1; a weak D match, TRDD2 (6 bases). Deletions cut 6 bases from V and 0 bases from J, with 20 bases between. Germline V lookup: CDR1 TSWWSYY, CDR2 QGS. The CDR3 runs 17 residues. CDR3 protein: CALGFPILLVDTDKLIF. The CDR3 DNA reads as TGTGCTCTTGGTTTTCCTATCTTACTGGTGGACACCGATAAACTCATCTTT.

V usage is TRAV29/DV5 and J usage is TRDJ1; TRDD3 matches at 10 bases. The CDR3 totals 16 residues. Germline-derived CDR1 and CDR2 are NSMFDY and ISSIKDK. V trimming: 0 bases; J trimming: 3 bases; junction bases outside the gene matches: 8. As DNA, the CDR3 is TGTGCAGCAAGCGCGGGTCTGGGGGATAGGTCCGATAAACTCATCTTT. This sequence encodes CAASAGLGDRSDKLIF.

The rearrangement uses TRDV1 and TRDJ1; no clear D gene. V dropped 0 bases and J dropped 3 bases, with 17 bases sitting between them. The germline V gene encodes CDR1 TSWWSYY and CDR2 QGS. CDR3 size: 17 residues. The CDR3, as DNA: TGTGCTCTTGGGGAACTACGTTGTGAGGGTACGGCCGATAAACTCATCTTT. It yields the protein CALGELRCEGTADKLIF.

V is TRDV3 and J is TRDJ1, with D unresolved. Germline CDR1 reads TVYSNPD; CDR2 reads GDNSRS (reference sequence). The V and J ends lost 2 bases and 1 base respectively, with 17 bases between them. This CDR3 region has 15 residues. CDR3 in amino acids: CAFADPCGPTDKLIF. The CDR3 region has the DNA TGTGCCTTTGCGGATCCTTGTGGGCCCACCGATAAACTCATCTTT.

This rearrangement joins TRDV1 to TRDJ1; 10 nucleotides agree with TRDD3. V was pared by 2 bases and J by 2 bases, with 29 bases of the junction left unmatched. The V gene's germline CDR1 is TSWWSYY and CDR2 QGS. The CDR3 is 24 residues long. Written as DNA, the CDR3 is TGTGCTCTTGGGGAATTCTATCTTCCTCTCAGAAATTTCTCTGGGGGATATCAGACCGATAAACTCATCTTT. Translated, it gives CALGEFYLPLRNFSGGYQTDKLIF.

The rearrangement links TRDV2 to TRDJ3, with 11 bases aligning to TRDD3. The J segment lost 0 bases and the V segment lost 1 base, leaving 10 bases of the junction unmatched. The length of the CDR3 is 21 residues. CDR1 GEAIGNYY and CDR2 EKD come from the germline V gene. The CDR3 is CACDTLLGDRRDSWDTRQMFF. The CDR3 bases are TGTGCCTGTGACACATTACTGGGGGATAGAAGGGACTCCTGGGACACCCGACAGATGTTTTTC.

The rearrangement uses TRDV2 and TRDJ1; TRDD3 agrees at 12 bases. This CDR3 region has 17 residues. Germline values: CDR1 GEAIGNYY, CDR2 EKD. J was trimmed by 1 base and V by 1 base; bases with no gene match: 6. The CDR3 DNA reads as TGTGCCTGTGACACACCTGGGGGATACGCAGGCACCGATAAACTCATCTTT. Amino acid sequence: CACDTPGGYAGTDKLIF.